This T cell receptor beta chain comes out of a study of blood T cells in healthy people across ages. Primers used in a second PCR of roughly 6 to 12 cycles were a sample-barcoded 5' primer and a J-beta primer mix. There were at least 3 million CDR3-containing paired-end reads obtained from each sample. TCRdb reprocessed the 5' RACE reads with MiXCR, giving one entry per CDR3 protein. Seen here are hundreds of thousands of distinct CDR3 sequences, more than 55% observed once, and the top ten hold approximately 24%. Details on this clonotype: The antigen remains undetermined.

Study-level results: Among long-lived donors, naive CD4+ cells were more numerous and diversity higher than in aged donors. Diversity figures derived from one million T cells were judged to underestimate the true value.

Germline CDR1 is MDHEN and CDR2 is SYDVKM. V was clipped by 2 bases and J by 7 bases; unmatched bases: 6. CDR3 length equals 15 residues. This sequence originates from a man aged 35 to 55 in good health. The chain combines TRBV28 with TRBJ2-1; 9 bases are a match to TRBD1. What was sequenced was blood. The CDR3 here is CASSLSGTGWNEQFF. The CDR3 DNA sequence: TGTGCCAGCAGTTTAAGTGGGACAGGGTGGAATGAGCAGTTCTTC.